This T cell receptor beta chain derives from a study of vaccination and CD4 T cells after COVID-19. Study-level information: Sampling after COVID took place at a median of about 98 days (range 35 to 161) following diagnosis.

Of note for this clonotype: Its antigen is currently unknown.

Treatment defined: approximately 9-day PBMC culture with coronavirus spike peptide pools or control peptides (ViraFEST assay). Study results and limitations: Looking at convalescent patients, a median around 83% of reactive clones were present only post-vaccination. Median SARS-CoV-2-reactive clonotype numbers went from around 20 to 38; this increase was not significant. The study sampled relatively few convalescent patients and omitted early post-infection timepoints.

The V end lost 3 bases, the J end lost 4 bases, and 16 bases lay between the germline ends. CDR3 length equals 15 residues. In germline, CDR1 is MNHNS, CDR2 SASEGT. Sequencing of the DNA from cultured CD4+ T cells was carried out with the Oncomine TCR Beta short-read assay. Using its own MiXCR run on the PCR reads, TCRdb lists one record per CDR3 protein. The sample lists over 10,000 distinct CDR3 sequences, around 27% seen once, with 25% to 35% in the top ten. The chain uses TRBV6-1 and TRBJ2-7; weak D call: TRBD2 (6 bases). This material consisted of CD4+ T cells from blood, cultured in vitro, taken before SARS-CoV-2 vaccination. The clonotype originates from a human donor who received a COVID-19 vaccine. Here the CDR3 reads CASSDRPGGLYEQYF. The CDR3 region has the DNA TGTGCCAGCAGTGATCGGCCAGGAGGGCTTTACGAGCAGTACTTC.